These T cell receptor beta chains were read from a single sample in a study of T-cell memory formation after mild COVID-19. Each CDR3 protein gets one entry after TCRdb re-called the 5' RACE reads with MiXCR. The sample lists around 140,000 distinct CDR3 sequences; under 25% were seen once. The sample was PBMCs or a T cell subset sorted from them (not recorded which). These receptors were obtained from an adult woman who had mild COVID-19 (a few samples of this study predate the infection). Cell type and time point are not known. Each CDR3 is given with its conserved first and last residue.

>TRBV5-1|TRBJ1-1
CASSLETGGFAEAFF
>TRBV20-1|TRBJ2-5
CSAVTTETQYF
>TRBV20-1|TRBJ1-6
CSAEIRGNSPLHF
>TRBV12-3/TRBV12-4|TRBJ2-2
CASNRLAGSTGELFF
>TRBV5-8|TRBJ1-1
CASRGTGDTEAFF
>TRBV5-5|TRBJ1-5
CASRQGFGNQPQHF
>TRBV2|TRBJ1-1
CASSGGLKKEAFF
>TRBV6-6|TRBJ2-1
CASSYARDYDNEQFF
>TRBV7-2|TRBJ2-4
CASSLAPNIQYF
>TRBV12-3/TRBV12-4|TRBJ1-1
CASSLVPTAAGTEAFF
>TRBV6-5|TRBJ1-6
CASRQGNNSPLHF
>TRBV4-3|TRBJ1-1
CASSQSKNTEAFF
>TRBV6-5|TRBJ2-1
CASSTRQGGSYNEQFF
>TRBV11-3|TRBJ2-5
CASSTDRMQETQYF
>TRBV7-3|TRBJ2-1
CASSSSGGQYNEQFF
>TRBV12-3/TRBV12-4|TRBJ2-3
CASSFPGTSDTQYF
>TRBV12-3/TRBV12-4|TRBJ2-1
CASRLYGNNEQFF
>TRBV7-3|TRBJ2-3
CASSLYRTSTDTQYF
>TRBV5-1|TRBJ2-6
CASSLGQGYSGANVLTF
>TRBV15|TRBJ2-7
CATSNRDTSASYEQYF
>TRBV5-1|TRBJ2-6
CASSLTSGTGANVLTF
>TRBV3-1|TRBJ2-7
CASSRGTPAYEQYF
>TRBV7-9|TRBJ1-2
CASSLAGELGYTF
>TRBV13|TRBJ2-7
CASGLAGGRSSYEQYF
>TRBV30|TRBJ2-1
CAWSVFGRRTDEQFF
>TRBV5-1|TRBJ1-1
CASSLGRRDTEAFF
>TRBV20-1|TRBJ1-2
CSAPRQGHGYTF
>TRBV11-2|TRBJ2-1
CASSPRVHSYNEQFF
>TRBV5-1|TRBJ1-2
CATRPKPGDTVYGYTF
>TRBV4-1|TRBJ2-5
CASSQVILARETQYF
>TRBV29-1|TRBJ1-5
CSAGRGGNQPQHF
>TRBV5-5|TRBJ2-1
CASSLTGANYNEQFF
>TRBV7-9|TRBJ1-3
CASSLEQSGSGNTIYF
>TRBV27|TRBJ1-4
CASSLSRASGDEKLFF
>TRBV7-2|TRBJ2-5
CASSFRRAETQYF
>TRBV2|TRBJ1-1
CASSVLTRDLSLNTEAFF
>TRBV6-1|TRBJ1-2
CASKKGSNYGYTF
>TRBV12-3/TRBV12-4|TRBJ2-2
CASSSVGHMNTGELFF
>TRBV12-3/TRBV12-4|TRBJ2-7
CASSSYEQYF
>TRBV7-8|TRBJ2-3
CASSPRGSRTSPDTQYF
>TRBV9|TRBJ1-1
CASSVEGMNTEAFF
>TRBV30|TRBJ2-1
CAWSVNRDEQFF
>TRBV12-3/TRBV12-4|TRBJ2-1
CASSLARIEQGPEQFF
>TRBV6-2/TRBV6-3|TRBJ2-7
CASTSDRRYEQYF